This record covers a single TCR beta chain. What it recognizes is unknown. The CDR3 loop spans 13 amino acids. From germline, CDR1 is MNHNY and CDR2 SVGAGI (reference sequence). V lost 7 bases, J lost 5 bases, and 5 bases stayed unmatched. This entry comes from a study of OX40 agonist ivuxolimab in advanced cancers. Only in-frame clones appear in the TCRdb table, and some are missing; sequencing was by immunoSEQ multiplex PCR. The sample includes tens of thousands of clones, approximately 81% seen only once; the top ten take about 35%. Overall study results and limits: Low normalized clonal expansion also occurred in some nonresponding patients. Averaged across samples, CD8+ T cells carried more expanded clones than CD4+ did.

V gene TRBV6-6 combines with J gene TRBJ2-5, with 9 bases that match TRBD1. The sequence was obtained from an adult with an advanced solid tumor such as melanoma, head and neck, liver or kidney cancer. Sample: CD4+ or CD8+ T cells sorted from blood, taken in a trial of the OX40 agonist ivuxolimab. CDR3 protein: CASTTTGGETQYF. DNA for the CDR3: TGTGCCAGCACCACGACAGGGGGGGAGACCCAGTACTTC.